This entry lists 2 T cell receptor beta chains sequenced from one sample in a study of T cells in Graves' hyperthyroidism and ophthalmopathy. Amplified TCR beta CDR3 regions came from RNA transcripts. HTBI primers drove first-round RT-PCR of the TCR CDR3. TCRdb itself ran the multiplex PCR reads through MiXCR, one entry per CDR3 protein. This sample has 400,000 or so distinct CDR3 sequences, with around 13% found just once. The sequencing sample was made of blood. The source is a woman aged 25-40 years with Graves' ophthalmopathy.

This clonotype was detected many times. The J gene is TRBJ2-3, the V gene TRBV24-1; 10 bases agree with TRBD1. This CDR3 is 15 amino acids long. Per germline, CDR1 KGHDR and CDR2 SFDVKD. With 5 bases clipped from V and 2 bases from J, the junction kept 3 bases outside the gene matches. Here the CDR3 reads CATSGQGATTDTQYF. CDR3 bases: TGTGCCACCAGTGGACAGGGGGCTACCACAGATACGCAGTATTTT.

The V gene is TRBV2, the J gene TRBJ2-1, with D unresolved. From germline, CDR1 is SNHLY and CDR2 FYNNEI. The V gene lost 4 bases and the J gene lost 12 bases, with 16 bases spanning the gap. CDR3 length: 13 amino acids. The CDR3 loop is CASSGRPLDGQFF. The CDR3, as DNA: TGTGCCAGCAGTGGAAGGCCGTTGGATGGGCAGTTCTTC.